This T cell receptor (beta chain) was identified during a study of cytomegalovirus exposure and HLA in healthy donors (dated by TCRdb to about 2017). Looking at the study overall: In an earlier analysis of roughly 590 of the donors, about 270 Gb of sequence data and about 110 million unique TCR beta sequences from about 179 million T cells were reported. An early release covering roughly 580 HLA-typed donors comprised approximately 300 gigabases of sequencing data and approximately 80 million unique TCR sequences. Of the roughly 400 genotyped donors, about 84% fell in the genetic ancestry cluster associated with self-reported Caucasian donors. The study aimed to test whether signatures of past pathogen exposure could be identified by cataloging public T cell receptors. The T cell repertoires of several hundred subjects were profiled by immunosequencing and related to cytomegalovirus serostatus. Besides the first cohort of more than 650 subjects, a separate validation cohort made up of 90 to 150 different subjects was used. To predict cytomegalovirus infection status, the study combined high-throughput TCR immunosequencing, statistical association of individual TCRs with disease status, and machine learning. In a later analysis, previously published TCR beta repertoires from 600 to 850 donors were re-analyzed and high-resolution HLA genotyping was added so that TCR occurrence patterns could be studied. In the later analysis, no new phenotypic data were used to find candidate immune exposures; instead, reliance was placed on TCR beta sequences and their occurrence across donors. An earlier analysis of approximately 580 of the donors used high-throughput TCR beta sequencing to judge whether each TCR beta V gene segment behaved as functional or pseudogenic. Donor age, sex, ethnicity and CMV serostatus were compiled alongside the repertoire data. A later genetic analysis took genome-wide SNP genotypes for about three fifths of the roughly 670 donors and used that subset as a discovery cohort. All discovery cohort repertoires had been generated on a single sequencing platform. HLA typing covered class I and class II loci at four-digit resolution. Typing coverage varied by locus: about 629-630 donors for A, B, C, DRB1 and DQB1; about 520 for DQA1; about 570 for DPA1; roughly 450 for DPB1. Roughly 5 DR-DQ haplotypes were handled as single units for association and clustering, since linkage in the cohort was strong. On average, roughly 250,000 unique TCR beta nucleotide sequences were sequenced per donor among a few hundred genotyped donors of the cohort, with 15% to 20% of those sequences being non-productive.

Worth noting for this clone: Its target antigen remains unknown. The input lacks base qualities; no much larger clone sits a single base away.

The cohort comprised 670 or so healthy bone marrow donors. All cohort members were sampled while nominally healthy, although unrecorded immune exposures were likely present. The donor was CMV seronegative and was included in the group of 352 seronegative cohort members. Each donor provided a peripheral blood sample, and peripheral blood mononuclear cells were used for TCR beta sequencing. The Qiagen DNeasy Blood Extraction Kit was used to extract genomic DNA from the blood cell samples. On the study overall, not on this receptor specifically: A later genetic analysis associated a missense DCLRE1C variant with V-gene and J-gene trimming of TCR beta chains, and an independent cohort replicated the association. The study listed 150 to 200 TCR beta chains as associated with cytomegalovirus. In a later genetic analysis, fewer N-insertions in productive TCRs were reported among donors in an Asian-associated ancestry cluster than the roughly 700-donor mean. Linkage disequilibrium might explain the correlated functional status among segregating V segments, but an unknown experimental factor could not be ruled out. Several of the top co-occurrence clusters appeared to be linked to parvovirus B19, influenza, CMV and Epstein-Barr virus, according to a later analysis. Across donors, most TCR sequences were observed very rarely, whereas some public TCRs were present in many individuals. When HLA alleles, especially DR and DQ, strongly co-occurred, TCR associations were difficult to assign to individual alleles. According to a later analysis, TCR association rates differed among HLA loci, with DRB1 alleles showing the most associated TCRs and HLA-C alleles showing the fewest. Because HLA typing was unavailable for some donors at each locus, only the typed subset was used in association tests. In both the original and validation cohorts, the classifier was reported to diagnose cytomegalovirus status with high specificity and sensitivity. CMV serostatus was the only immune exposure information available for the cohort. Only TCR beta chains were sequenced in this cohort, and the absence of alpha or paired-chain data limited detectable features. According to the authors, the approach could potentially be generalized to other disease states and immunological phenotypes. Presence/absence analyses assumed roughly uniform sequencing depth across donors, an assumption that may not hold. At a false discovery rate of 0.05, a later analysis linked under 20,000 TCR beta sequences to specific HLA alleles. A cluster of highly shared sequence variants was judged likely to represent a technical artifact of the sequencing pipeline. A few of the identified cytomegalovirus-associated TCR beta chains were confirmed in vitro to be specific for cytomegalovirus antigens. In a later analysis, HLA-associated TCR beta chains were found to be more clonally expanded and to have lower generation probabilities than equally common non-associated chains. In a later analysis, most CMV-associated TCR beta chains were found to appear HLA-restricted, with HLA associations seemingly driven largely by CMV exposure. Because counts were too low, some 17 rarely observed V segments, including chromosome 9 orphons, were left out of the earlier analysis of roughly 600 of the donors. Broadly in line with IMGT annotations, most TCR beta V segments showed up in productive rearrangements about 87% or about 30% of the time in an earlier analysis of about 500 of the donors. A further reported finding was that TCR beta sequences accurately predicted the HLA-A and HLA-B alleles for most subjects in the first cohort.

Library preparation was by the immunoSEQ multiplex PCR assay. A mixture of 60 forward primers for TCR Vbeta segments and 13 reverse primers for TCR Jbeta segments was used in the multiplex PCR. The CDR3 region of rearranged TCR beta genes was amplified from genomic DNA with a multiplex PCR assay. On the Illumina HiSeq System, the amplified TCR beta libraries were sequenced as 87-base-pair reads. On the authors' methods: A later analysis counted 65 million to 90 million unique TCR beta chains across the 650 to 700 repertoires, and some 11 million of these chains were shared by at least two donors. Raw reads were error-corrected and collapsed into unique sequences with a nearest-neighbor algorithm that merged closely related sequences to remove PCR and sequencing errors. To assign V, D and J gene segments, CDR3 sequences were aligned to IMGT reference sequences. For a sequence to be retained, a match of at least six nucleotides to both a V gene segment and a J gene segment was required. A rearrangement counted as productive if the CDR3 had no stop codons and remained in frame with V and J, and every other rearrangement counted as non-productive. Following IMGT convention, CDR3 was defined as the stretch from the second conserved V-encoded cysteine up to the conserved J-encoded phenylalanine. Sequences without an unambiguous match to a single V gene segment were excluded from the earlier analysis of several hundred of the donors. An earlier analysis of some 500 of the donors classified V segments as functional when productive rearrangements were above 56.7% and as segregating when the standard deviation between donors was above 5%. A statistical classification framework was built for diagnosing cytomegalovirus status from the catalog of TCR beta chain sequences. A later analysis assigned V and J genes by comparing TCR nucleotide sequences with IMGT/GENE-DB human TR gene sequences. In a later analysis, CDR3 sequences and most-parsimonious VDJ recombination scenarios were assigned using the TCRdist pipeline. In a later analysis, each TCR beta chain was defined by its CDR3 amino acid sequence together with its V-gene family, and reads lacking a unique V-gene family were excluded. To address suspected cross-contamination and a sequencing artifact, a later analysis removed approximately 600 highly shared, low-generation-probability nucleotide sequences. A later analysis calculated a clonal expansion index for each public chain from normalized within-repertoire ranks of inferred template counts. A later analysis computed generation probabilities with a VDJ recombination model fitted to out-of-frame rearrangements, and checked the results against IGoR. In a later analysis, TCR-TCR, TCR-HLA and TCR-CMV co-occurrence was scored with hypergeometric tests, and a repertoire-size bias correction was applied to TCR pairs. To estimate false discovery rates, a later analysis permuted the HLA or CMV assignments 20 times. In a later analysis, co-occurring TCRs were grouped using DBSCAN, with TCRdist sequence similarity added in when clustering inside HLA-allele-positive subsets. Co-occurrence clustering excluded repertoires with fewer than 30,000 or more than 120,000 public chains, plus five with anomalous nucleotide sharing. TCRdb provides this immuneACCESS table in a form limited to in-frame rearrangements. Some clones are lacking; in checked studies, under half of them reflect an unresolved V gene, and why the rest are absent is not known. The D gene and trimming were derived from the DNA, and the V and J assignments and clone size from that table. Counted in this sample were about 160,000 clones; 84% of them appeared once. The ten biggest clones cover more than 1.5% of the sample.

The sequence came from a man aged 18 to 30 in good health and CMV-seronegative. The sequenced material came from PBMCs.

At the DNA level, the sequence is TGTGCCAGTAGTATTAATAGCGGGAGCTCCTACGAGCAGTACTTC. This translates into CASSINSGSSYEQYF. The V gene is TRBV19 and the J gene is TRBJ2-5; the junction holds 9 bases that match TRBD2. Near its end, the DNA agrees better with TRBJ2-7, so the J call may be wrong. According to the germline V gene (reference sequence), CDR1 reads LNHDA and CDR2 reads SQIVND. CDR3 length: 15 amino acids, cysteine to phenylalanine. Kept here is only the CDR3 DNA, which spans 45 bases and is read in frame from base 1.